This record concerns one T cell receptor (beta chain) sequence. The antigen is undetermined. The entry originates in a study of beta chain features in type 1 diabetes. Of the isolated RNA, all was reverse transcribed, and so the sequenced material was expressed TCRB transcripts. Sequencing used immunoSEQ multiplex PCR; TCRdb keeps in-frame clones, though not all of them. The sample holds 550,000 to 850,000 clones, roughly 12% seen once. Per germline, CDR1 MNHNS and CDR2 SASEGT. Trimming took 7 bases from V and 1 from J, leaving 10 bases between them. This CDR3 is built from 13 residues. Study results and limitations: Diminished insertions and augmented deletions at VDJ junctions characterized type 1 diabetes patients. Researchers report that Type 1 diabetes patients had moderately but significantly shorter TCRB CDR3s across all four CD4+ subsets.

This receptor was identified in a man aged 18 to 35 with type 1 diabetes. The V gene is TRBV6-1, the J gene TRBJ1-1; D perhaps matches TRBD1 (6 bases). Sequences were obtained from naive CD4+ T cells from blood. The CDR3 reads CASNRQENTEAFF. The DNA of the CDR3 is TGTGCCAGCAATAGACAGGAGAACACTGAAGCTTTCTTT.